This T cell receptor (beta chain) comes out of a study of blood T cell repertoires in COVID-19. Study-level background: Collection of acute and convalescent COVID-19 samples took place in the United States, Italy and Spain.

Clones were read by immunoSEQ multiplex PCR, and TCRdb kept only the in-frame ones, dropping some. Among more than 150,000 clones listed, approximately 91% were seen once. Per germline, CDR1 SGHNT and CDR2 YYREEE (reference sequence). The CDR3 sequence is 16 residues long. V shed 3 bases and J 9 bases; nucleotides not matched to a gene: 8. The chain couples TRBV5-4 to TRBJ2-3; TRBD2 agrees at 15 bases. The clonotype was recovered from a man aged 40-50 years with acute or convalescent COVID-19. Sequenced input: peripheral blood. The CDR3 bases are TGTGCCAGCAGCTCGGGAAGGGGACTAGCGGGGGGCACGCAGTATTTT. Protein sequence: CASSSGRGLAGGTQYF.